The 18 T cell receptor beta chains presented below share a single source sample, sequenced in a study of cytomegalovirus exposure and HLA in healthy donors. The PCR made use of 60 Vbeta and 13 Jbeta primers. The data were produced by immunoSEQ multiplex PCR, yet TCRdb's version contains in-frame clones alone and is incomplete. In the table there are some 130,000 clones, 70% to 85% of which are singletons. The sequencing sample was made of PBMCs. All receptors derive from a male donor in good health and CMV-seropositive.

In nucleotides, the CDR3 is TGTGCCACCGATCCGGGCCTCGGGGGAGAGACCCAGTACTTC. Its translation: CATDPGLGGETQYF. The rearrangement uses TRBV15 and TRBJ2-5; possible D gene TRBD2, 6 bases. The V end lost 8 bases, the J end lost 4 bases, and 17 bases lay between the germline ends. The germline V gene encodes CDR1 LNHNV and CDR2 YYDKDF (reference sequence). CDR3 length: 14 amino acids.

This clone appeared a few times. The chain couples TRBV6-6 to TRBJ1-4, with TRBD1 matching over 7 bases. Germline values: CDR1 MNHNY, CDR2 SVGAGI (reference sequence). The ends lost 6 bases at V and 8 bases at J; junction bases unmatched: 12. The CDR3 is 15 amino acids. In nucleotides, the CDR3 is TGTGCCAGCAGATTAAAGGGGGCGGGGAAGGAAAAACTGTTTTTT. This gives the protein CASRLKGAGKEKLFF.

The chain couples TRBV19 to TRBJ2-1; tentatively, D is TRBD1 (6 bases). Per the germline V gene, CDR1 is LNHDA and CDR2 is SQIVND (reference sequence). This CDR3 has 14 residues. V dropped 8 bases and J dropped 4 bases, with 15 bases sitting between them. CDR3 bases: TGTGCCAGTCGGACGGACAGAGAATACAATGAGCAGTTCTTC. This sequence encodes CASRTDREYNEQFF.

CDR3 sequence reads: CASSLTGDAGNTIYF. In nucleotides, the CDR3 is TGTGCCAGCAGTTTGACAGGGGACGCTGGAAACACCATATATTTT. The chain couples TRBV11-2 to TRBJ1-3; 8 bases are shared with TRBD1. The ends lost 6 bases at V and 2 bases at J; junction bases unmatched: 6. The CDR3 runs to 15 residues. Germline V gene sequence: CDR1 SGHAT, CDR2 FQNNGV.

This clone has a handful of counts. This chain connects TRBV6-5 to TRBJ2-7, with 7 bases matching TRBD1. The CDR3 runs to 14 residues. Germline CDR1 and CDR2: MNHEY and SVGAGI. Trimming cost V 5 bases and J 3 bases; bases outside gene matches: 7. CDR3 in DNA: TGTGCCAGCAGTCACAGGGGTTATCACTACGAGCAGTACTTC. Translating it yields CASSHRGYHYEQYF.

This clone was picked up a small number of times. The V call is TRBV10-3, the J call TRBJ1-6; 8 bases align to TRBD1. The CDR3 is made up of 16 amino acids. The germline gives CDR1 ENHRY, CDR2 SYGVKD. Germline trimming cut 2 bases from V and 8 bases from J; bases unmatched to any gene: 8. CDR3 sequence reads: CAISEPTGAMDSPLHF. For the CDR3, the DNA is TGTGCCATCAGTGAGCCGACAGGGGCCATGGATTCACCCCTCCACTTT.

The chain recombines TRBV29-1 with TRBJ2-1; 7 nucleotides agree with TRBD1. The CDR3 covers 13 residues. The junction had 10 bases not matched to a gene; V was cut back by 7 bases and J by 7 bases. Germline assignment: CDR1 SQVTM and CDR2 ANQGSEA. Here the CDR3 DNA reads TGCAGCGCTAGGGACAGCCGATGGAATGAGCAGTTCTTC. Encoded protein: CSARDSRWNEQFF.

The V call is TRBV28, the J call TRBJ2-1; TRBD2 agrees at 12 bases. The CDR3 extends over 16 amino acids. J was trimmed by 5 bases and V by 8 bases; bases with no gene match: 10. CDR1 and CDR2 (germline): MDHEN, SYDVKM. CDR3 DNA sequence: TGTGCCAGCGGCTCCCCCGGGACTAGCGGGCACAATGAGCAGTTCTTC. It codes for CASGSPGTSGHNEQFF.

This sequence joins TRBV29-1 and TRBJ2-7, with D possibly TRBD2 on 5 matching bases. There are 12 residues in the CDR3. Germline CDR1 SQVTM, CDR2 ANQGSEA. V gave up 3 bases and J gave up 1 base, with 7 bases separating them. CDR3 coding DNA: TGCAGCGTTGAGCGGGTTTCCTACGAGCAGTACTTC. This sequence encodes CSVERVSYEQYF.

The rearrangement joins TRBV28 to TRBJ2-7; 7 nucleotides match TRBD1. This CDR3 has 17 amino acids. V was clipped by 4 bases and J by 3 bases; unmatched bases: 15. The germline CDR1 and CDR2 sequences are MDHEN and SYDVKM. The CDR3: CASSSPRTGTNLYEQYF. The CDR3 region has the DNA TGTGCCAGCAGTTCCCCCCGGACAGGAACCAACCTCTACGAGCAGTACTTC. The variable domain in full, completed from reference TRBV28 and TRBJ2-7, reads DVKVTQSSRYLVKRTGEKVFLECVQDMDHENMFWYRQDPGLGLRLIYFSYDVKMKEKGDIPEGYSVSREKKERFSLILESASTNQTSMYLCASSSPRTGTNLYEQYFGPGTRLTVT.

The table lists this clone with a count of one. CDR3 sequence (DNA): TGTGCCAGCAGCGTAGCTAGAAGCACAGATACGCAGTATTTT. It translates to CASSVARSTDTQYF. The chain joins TRBV9 to TRBJ2-3; D remains unclear. V was trimmed by 0 bases and J by 0 bases, leaving 5 bases between them. Germline V gene data show CDR1 as SGDLS and CDR2 as YYNGEE. This CDR3 is built from 14 residues.

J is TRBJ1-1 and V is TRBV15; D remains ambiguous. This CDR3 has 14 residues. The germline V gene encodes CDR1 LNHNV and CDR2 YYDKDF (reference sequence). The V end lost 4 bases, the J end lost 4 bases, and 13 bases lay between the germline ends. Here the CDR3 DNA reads TGTGCCACCAGCAAAGGCCGGGAAGGCACTGAAGCTTTCTTT. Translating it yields CATSKGREGTEAFF.

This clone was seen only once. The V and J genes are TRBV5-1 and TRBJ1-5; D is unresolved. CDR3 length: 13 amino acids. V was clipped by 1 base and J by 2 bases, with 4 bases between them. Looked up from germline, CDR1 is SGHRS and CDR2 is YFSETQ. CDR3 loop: CASSLTGNQPQHF. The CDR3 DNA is TGCGCCAGCAGCTTGACAGGCAATCAGCCCCAGCATTTT.

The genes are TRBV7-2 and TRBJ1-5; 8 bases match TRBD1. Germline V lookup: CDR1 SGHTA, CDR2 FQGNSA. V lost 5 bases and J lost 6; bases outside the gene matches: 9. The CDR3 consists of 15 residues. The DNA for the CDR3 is TGTGCCAGCAGCCCGATCACAGGGGGTAGTCAGCCCCAGCATTTT. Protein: CASSPITGGSQPQHF. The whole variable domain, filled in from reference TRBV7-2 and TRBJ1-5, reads GAGVSQSPSNKVTEKGKDVELRCDPISGHTALYWYRQSLGQGLEFLIYFQGNSAPDKSGLPSDRFSAERTGGSVSTLTIQRTQQEDSAVYLCASSPITGGSQPQHFGDGTRLSIL.

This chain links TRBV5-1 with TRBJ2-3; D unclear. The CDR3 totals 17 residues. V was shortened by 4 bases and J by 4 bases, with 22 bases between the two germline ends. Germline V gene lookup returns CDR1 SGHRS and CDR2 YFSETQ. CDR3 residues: CASSRPASTPWADTQYF. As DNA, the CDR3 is TGCGCCAGCAGCCGCCCAGCGTCTACCCCTTGGGCAGATACGCAGTATTTT.

The DNA of the CDR3 is TGTGCCAGCAGCTTAGCGAGTTACAGCACAGATACGCAGTATTTT. This gives the protein CASSLASYSTDTQYF. V usage is TRBV7-6 and J usage is TRBJ2-3, with D unresolved. Between the trimmed V and J ends, which lost 0 bases and 0 bases, there was a span of 7 bases. Per the germline V gene, CDR1 is SGHVS and CDR2 is FNYEAQ. CDR3 length: 15 amino acids.

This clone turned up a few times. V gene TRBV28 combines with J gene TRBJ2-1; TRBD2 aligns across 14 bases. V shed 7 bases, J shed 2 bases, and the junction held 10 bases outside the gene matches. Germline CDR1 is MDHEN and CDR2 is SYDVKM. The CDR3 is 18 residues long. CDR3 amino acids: CASIPGLAGVSTYNEQFF. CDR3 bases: TGTGCCAGCATTCCGGGACTAGCGGGAGTTAGCACCTACAATGAGCAGTTCTTC.

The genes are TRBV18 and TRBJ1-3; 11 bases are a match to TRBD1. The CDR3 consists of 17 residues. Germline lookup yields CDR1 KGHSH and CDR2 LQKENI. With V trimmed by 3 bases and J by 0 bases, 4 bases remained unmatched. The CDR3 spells CASSPMGQGVSGNTIYF. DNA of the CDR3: TGTGCCAGCTCACCGATGGGACAGGGGGTCTCTGGAAACACCATATATTTT.